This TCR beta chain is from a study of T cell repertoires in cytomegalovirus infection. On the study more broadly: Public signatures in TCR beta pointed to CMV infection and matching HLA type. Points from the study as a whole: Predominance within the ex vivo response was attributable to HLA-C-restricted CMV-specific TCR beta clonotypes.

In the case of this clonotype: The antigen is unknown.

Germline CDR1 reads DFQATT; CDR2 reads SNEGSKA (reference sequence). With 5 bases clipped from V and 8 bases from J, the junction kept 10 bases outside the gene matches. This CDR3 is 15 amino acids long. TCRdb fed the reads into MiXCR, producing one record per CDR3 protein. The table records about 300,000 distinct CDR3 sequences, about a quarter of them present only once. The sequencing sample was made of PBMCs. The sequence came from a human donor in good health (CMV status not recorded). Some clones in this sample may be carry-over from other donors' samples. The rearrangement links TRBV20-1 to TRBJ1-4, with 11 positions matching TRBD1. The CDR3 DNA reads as TGCAGTGCTGAAGGACAGGGGGCGTTTCGGGAAAAACTGTTTTTT. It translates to CSAEGQGAFREKLFF.